Listed below are T cell receptor beta chains from one sample, sequenced in a study of T cell repertoires in ileal Crohn's disease. Here immunoSEQ multiplex PCR was the method, and the copy in TCRdb shows in-frame clones only, minus some. The sample lists 9,500 to 13,000 clones; about 70% were seen once. The sequenced sample was ileal tissue. The receptors come from an adult with Crohn's disease. Both conserved end residues are trimmed from each CDR3. The D gene is left open where the match is weak.

TRBV5-1	TRBJ2-2	NA	ASSGTGLGTGELF
TRBV10-1	TRBJ2-4	TRBD2	ASSEAAGGQNIQY
TRBV7-2	TRBJ2-3	TRBD2	ASSLRGSLQADTQY
TRBV30	TRBJ1-1	NA	AWSVRENTEAF
TRBV19	TRBJ1-1	NA	ASRSREATEAF
TRBV19	TRBJ2-1	TRBD1	AARERGGNLNNYNEQF
TRBV2	TRBJ1-1	NA	ASDQGMNTEAF
TRBV4-3	TRBJ1-2	TRBD1	ASSQPGQGFEGYT
TRBV28	TRBJ1-2	TRBD1	ASRQGEIYGYT
TRBV5-4	TRBJ1-1	NA	ASSLGQYSMNTEAF
TRBV19	TRBJ1-2	NA	ASSKSRGNYGYT
TRBV2	TRBJ1-1	NA	ASSYAGEAF
TRBV7-8	TRBJ1-3	TRBD1	ASSWGQAGNTIY
TRBV15	TRBJ1-4	NA	ATSRDGAGRGTNEKLF
TRBV6-1	TRBJ2-7	TRBD1	ASSGDSYEQY
TRBV18	TRBJ1-2	NA	ASSPGRDGYT
TRBV9	TRBJ1-2	TRBD1	ASSVAWGQGPPNGYT
TRBV5-1	TRBJ2-2	TRBD1	ASSLRGQDTGELF
TRBV15	TRBJ1-2	NA	ATSRGGSRNGYT
TRBV19	TRBJ2-1	TRBD1	ASSRDSYYNEQF
TRBV7-2	TRBJ2-3	TRBD2	ASSLVRGGPLRTDTQY
TRBV5-6	TRBJ2-3	TRBD2	ASSLGLAGAPSTDTQY
TRBV7-2	TRBJ1-2	NA	ASSFGLTPNYGYT
TRBV7-3	NA	NA	ASHQVQGYEQY
TRBV23-1	TRBJ1-6	TRBD1	ASSRGTGRRETPLH
TRBV9	TRBJ1-6	NA	ASSSSGGAYNSPLH
TRBV7-2	TRBJ1-6	TRBD1	ASSLAGTGHNSPLH
TRBV7-3	TRBJ2-3	TRBD1	ASRSGTGADTQY
TRBV5-6	TRBJ2-5	TRBD1	ASSLRGYRGGAQETQY
TRBV5-1	TRBJ1-2	TRBD1	ASSTGGEVGYT
TRBV6-6	TRBJ2-7	TRBD1	ASRTTGTAYEQY
TRBV7-2	TRBJ1-2	NA	ASSLGGIGYT
TRBV9	TRBJ2-3	NA	ASSATSQQGTADTQY
TRBV11-3	TRBJ2-7	NA	ASSVRTVRGLPPGYEQY
TRBV7-6	TRBJ2-7	NA	ASSLVGPKGYEQY
TRBV5-6	TRBJ2-2	NA	ASSLAPGAVGELF
TRBV13	TRBJ2-4	TRBD2	ASSPRLAGGWGGIQY
TRBV7-6	TRBJ2-1	NA	ASSPSRGGNEQF
TRBV5-1	TRBJ1-4	NA	ASSRRGSSTNEKLF
TRBV6-5	TRBJ2-7	NA	ASSQGGTYEQY
TRBV7-9	TRBJ1-2	NA	ASSFRDANYGYT
TRBV10-3	TRBJ2-7	TRBD1	AIRDGTGGRRSSYEQY
TRBV6-1	TRBJ2-3	NA	ASSELTANTDTQY
TRBV15	TRBJ1-1	TRBD1	ATSREWRGPTEAF
TRBV29-1	TRBJ2-7	NA	SVGGIGGWYEQY
TRBV10-3	TRBJ2-3	NA	AIGGGGDTQY
TRBV2	TRBJ1-3	NA	ASSRKSSGNTIY
TRBV5-4	TRBJ1-4	NA	ASSPKKGGNEKLF
TRBV5-6	TRBJ2-3	NA	ASSLVQRGTDTQY